Described below is a single T cell receptor beta chain sequence and its context. V lost 4 bases to trimming and J lost 7 bases; unmatched junction nucleotides: 7. This CDR3 has 14 residues. Germline V gives CDR1 LGHDT, CDR2 YNNKEL (reference sequence). These data are taken from a study of blood T cell repertoires in COVID-19. Generated by immunoSEQ multiplex PCR, the TCRdb table keeps only in-frame clones and is missing some. The sample records roughly 160,000 clones, just over 90% being singletons. The receptor was isolated from a man younger than 35 with COVID-19, enrolled during active disease. Sample: peripheral blood. J is TRBJ2-1 and V is TRBV3-1 (or the pseudogene TRBV3-2); 7 bases agree with TRBD2. The CDR3 sequence: CASSPSARGNEQFF. In DNA form, the CDR3 reads TGTGCCAGCAGCCCGTCGGCGCGGGGGAATGAGCAGTTCTTC.